This T cell receptor beta chain was sequenced during a study of patients and donors after allogeneic stem cell transplantation. Each CDR3 protein is one row after TCRdb ran MiXCR on the RT-PCR reads. Altogether some 200,000 distinct CDR3 sequences are present, 35% to 50% being singletons, with the ten largest covering 33%. Germline V gene lookup returns CDR1 LGHNA and CDR2 YSLEER. The CDR3 is 16 amino acids. The V segment lost 0 bases and the J segment 6 bases; nucleotides outside the gene matches: 9. The chain joins TRBV4-3 to TRBJ2-3; 7 nucleotides align to TRBD2. The sample consisted of blood, either unsorted or a sorted T cell fraction (not recorded which). The sequence was obtained from a human donor who was either an allogeneic HSCT recipient or a stem cell or donor lymphocyte infusion donor (not recorded which). It is not recorded whose cells these are; they may come from a transplant donor. In nucleotides, the CDR3 is TGCGCCAGCAGCCAAGATCGGCTAGCGGCACACGATACGCAGTATTTT. Protein sequence: CASSQDRLAAHDTQYF.